This TCR beta chain came from a study of T cell clusters in autoimmune cytopenias. TRB amplification used approximately 250 ng of peripheral blood genomic DNA. One tube held mixed TRB-A and TRB-B primer pools for touch-down PCR. From the multiplex PCR reads, TCRdb lists one entry per CDR3 protein and no DNA. This sample's table reports fewer than 6,500 distinct CDR3 sequences. Germline V CDR1 and CDR2: SQVTM, ANQGSEA. The length of the CDR3 is 15 residues. Overall study results and limits: Primary autoimmune cytopenia patients appeared to lack physiological T cell clusters present in healthy donors. The T cell clusters came from computational analysis alone and lack functional validation.

Turning to this clonotype: What it recognizes is unknown.

These sequences were also reported in another study, on T cell repertoires in aging, cancer and after chemotherapy. That paper adds: Six age groups, ranging from 30 or younger to 70 or older, included the donors. Loss of evenness, beyond lost richness, contributed to age-related TCR diversity decline in cancer patients.

The sequenced material came from peripheral blood. The sequence was obtained from a human donor in good health. This chain links TRBV29-1 with TRBJ2-3; absent DNA, TCRdb's TRBD1 call cannot be checked. The CDR3 here is CSVEGDTSSTDTQYF.